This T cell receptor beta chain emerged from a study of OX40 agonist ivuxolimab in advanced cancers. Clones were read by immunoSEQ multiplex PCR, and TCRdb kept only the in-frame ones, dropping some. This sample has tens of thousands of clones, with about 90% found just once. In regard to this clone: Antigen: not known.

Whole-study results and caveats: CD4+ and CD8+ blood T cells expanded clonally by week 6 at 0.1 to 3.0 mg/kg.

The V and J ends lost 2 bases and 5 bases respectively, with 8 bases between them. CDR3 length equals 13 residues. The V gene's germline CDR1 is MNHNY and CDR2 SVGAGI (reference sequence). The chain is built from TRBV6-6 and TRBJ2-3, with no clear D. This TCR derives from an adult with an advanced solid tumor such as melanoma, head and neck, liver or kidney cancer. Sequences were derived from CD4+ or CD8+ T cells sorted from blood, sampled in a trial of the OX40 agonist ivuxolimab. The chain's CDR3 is CASSYPEIDTQYF. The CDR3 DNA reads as TGTGCCAGCAGTTACCCGGAAATAGATACGCAGTATTTT.